This TCR beta chain is drawn from a study of T cells in localized non-small cell lung cancer. The study's findings and limits: T cell clonality was highest in uninvolved adjacent lung, above tumor. Multi-region tumor sequencing was not done, so intratumor heterogeneity could not be excluded. Greater blood T cell density accompanied longer overall survival.

Using immunoSEQ multiplex PCR, the repertoire was profiled, and TCRdb retains in-frame clones only, with some absent. This table has over 55,000 clones, 85% to 90% appearing once. As concerns this clone: The antigen is not known.

This clonotype was sampled from a woman aged 40-69 years with stage I lung adenocarcinoma. Sequences were derived from peripheral blood, sampled before any cancer treatment.

This CDR3 reads CASRPWRSGEETQYF. The CDR3 nucleotides are TGTGCCAGCAGGCCCTGGCGCTCGGGGGAGGAGACCCAGTACTTC. This chain joins TRBV2 and TRBJ2-5, with D possibly TRBD2 on 6 matching bases. The CDR3 runs to 15 residues. The V end was cut by 6 bases, the J end by 5 bases, with 19 bases between. Per the germline V gene, CDR1 is SNHLY and CDR2 is FYNNEI.